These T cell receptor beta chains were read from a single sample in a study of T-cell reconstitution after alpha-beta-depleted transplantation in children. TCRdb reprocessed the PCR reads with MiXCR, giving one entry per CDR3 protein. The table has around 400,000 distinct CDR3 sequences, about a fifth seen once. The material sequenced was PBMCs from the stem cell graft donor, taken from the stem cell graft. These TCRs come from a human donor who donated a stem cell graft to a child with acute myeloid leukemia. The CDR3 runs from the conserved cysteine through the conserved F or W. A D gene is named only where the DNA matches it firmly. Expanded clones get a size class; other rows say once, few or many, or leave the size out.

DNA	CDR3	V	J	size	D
TGCGCCAGCAGCCCGCGGGGACTCCAAGAGACCCAGTACTTC	CASSPRGLQETQYF	TRBV4-3	TRBJ2-5	few	-
TGTGCCCCCGGGGCTAGCGGGAGCGGAGGGCAGTACTTC	CAPGASGSGGQYF	TRBV12-3/TRBV12-4	TRBJ2-7	few	TRBD2
TGTGCCAGCAGCTTATGGTTGCAGAAGATGACCGGGGAGCTGTTTTTT	CASSLWLQKMTGELFF	TRBV7-2	TRBJ2-2	few	-
TGCAGCGTTATTGGACATAGCGGGGGATACAATGAGCAGTTCTTC	CSVIGHSGGYNEQFF	TRBV29-1	TRBJ2-1	few	TRBD2
TGCAGTGCTAGGCCCCCATCCCACAATGAGCAGTTCTTC	CSARPPSHNEQFF	TRBV20-1	TRBJ2-1	many	-
TGCAGCATACGGTACACCGGGGAGCTGTTTTTT	CSIRYTGELFF	TRBV29-1	TRBJ2-2	few	-
TGCAGCGTTGAAGGCGCATACACTGAAGCTTTCTTT	CSVEGAYTEAFF	TRBV29-1	TRBJ1-1	-	-
TGCAGCGTTGGGACTAGCGGGGTACCTTCCAATGAGCAGTTCTTC	CSVGTSGVPSNEQFF	TRBV29-1	TRBJ2-1	many	TRBD2
TGTGCCAGCACCTGGCTTTCAAGCTCCTACGAGCAGTACTTC	CASTWLSSSYEQYF	TRBV6-5	TRBJ2-7	-	-
TGTGCCAGCTCCCACCTTGGGGGGCGTGGGTACGAGCAGTACTTC	CASSHLGGRGYEQYF	TRBV25-1	TRBJ2-7	few	-
TGCGCCAGCAGCATCCTACAGGGCTCAGATACGCAGTATTTT	CASSILQGSDTQYF	TRBV5-1	TRBJ2-3	many	-
TGTGCCATCGGGACTAGCGGGCTAGAGGACAATGAGCAGTTCTTC	CAIGTSGLEDNEQFF	TRBV10-3	TRBJ2-1	few	TRBD2
TGTGCCAGCAGCCGTACAGGGGGAGCTGGAAACACCATATATTTT	CASSRTGGAGNTIYF	TRBV12-3/TRBV12-4	TRBJ1-3	-	TRBD1
TGTGCCAGCAGCCAAGACCCGACCTACGAGCAGTACTTC	CASSQDPTYEQYF	TRBV7-2	TRBJ2-7	many	-
TGCGCCAGCAGCATCCGGGGGCTAGCGGGAGGCCAGACAAATTACAATGAGCAGTTCTTC	CASSIRGLAGGQTNYNEQFF	TRBV5-1	TRBJ2-1	-	TRBD2
TGCAGTGCCCGTGGGCTAGAAGTCATCCACGAGCAGTACTTC	CSARGLEVIHEQYF	TRBV20-1	TRBJ2-7	few	-
TGTGCCAGCAGTGAGGGAGGGAGTTACAATGAGCAGTTCTTC	CASSEGGSYNEQFF	TRBV5-1	TRBJ2-1	many	TRBD2
TGTGCCACCAGCAGAGAACTAGCGGAGGGGAATGAGCAGTTCTTC	CATSRELAEGNEQFF	TRBV15	TRBJ2-1	-	TRBD2
TGTGCCAGCAGCCATGTCAGGGGGCGGTTGGAGACCCAGTACTTC	CASSHVRGRLETQYF	TRBV14	TRBJ2-5	-	TRBD1
TGTGCCAGCAGCTTAGCGGGCGTTATCAATGAGCAGTTCTTC	CASSLAGVINEQFF	TRBV7-3	TRBJ2-1	many	-
TGTGCCAGCAGGAAGAGGGGAGAGAATTCACCCCTCCACTTT	CASRKRGENSPLHF	TRBV27	TRBJ1-6	-	-
TGTGCCTGGAGTGGACGGACTAGCGGTGGGGGATACTACGAGCAGTACTTC	CAWSGRTSGGGYYEQYF	TRBV30	TRBJ2-7	few	TRBD2
TGTGCCAGCAGCCTGCTCACCCGGGAGTCCGAGCAGTACTTC	CASSLLTRESEQYF	TRBV11-2	TRBJ2-7	few	-
TGTGCCAGCAGTTTATCGAGTCTGTCTACTAGCTCCTACGAGCAGTACTTC	CASSLSSLSTSSYEQYF	TRBV12-3/TRBV12-4	TRBJ2-7	-	-
TGCAGCGGGACAGGGGACACAGATACGCAGTATTTT	CSGTGDTDTQYF	TRBV29-1	TRBJ2-3	many	TRBD1
TGTGCCAGCAGCGTCGCCGGGACACAGCAAGAGACCCAGTACTTC	CASSVAGTQQETQYF	TRBV9	TRBJ2-5	-	-
TGTGCCAGCAGCTCCCCTTTGGGACTAGCGGGAGACGACGAGCAGTACTTC	CASSSPLGLAGDDEQYF	TRBV7-2	TRBJ2-7	-	TRBD2
TGTGCCACCAGTGTGAGCGGGGAGAATGAGCAGTTCTTC	CATSVSGENEQFF	TRBV24-1	TRBJ2-1	-	TRBD2
TGTGCCAGCAAGGGACAGGGCAACACCGGGGAGCTGTTTTTT	CASKGQGNTGELFF	TRBV12-3/TRBV12-4	TRBJ2-2	few	TRBD1
TGCGCCAGCAGCTTTGAGACAGGGGTCGACGAGCAGTACTTC	CASSFETGVDEQYF	TRBV5-1	TRBJ2-7	few	TRBD1
TGTGCCAGCAGCTTGGAAGGGGCTAGCACAGATACGCAGTATTTT	CASSLEGASTDTQYF	TRBV5-1	TRBJ2-3	many	-
TGTGCCAGCAGTCAACTAGCGGGAGGTTCTGAGCAGTTCTTC	CASSQLAGGSEQFF	TRBV12-3/TRBV12-4	TRBJ2-1	few	TRBD2
TGTGCCATCACCCCTACGGGCCGATCTGGAAACACCATATATTTT	CAITPTGRSGNTIYF	TRBV10-3	TRBJ1-3	once	-
TGTGCCAGCTCGGCCGGACTACGTGGCGATACGCAGTATTTT	CASSAGLRGDTQYF	TRBV18	TRBJ2-3	-	-
TGTGCCACCAGCCCCCCCGATCAGCCCCAGCATTTT	CATSPPDQPQHF	TRBV15	TRBJ1-5	many	-
TGTGCCACCGCGACAGGTGCCTACGAGCAGTACTTC	CATATGAYEQYF	TRBV19	TRBJ2-7	-	-